Listed here are 11 T cell receptor beta chains from one sample, sequenced in a study of T cells in Graves' hyperthyroidism and ophthalmopathy. TCR beta CDR3 region amplification was performed from RNA transcripts. Carried out on the TCR CDR3, a first-round RT-PCR used the HTBI primer set. TCRdb reprocessed the multiplex PCR reads with MiXCR, giving one entry per CDR3 protein. The top ten hold 3% to 4% of the sample, which has under 650,000 distinct CDR3 sequences, 15% to 20% seen once. What was sequenced was blood. All receptors come from a woman younger than 45 with Graves' hyperthyroidism.

In this sample, this clonotype turned up many times. The chain links TRBV20-1 to TRBJ2-7, with 10 bases identical to TRBD2. After removal of 5 bases from V and 4 bases from J, the junction contained 11 bases not matched to a gene. Germline V gene sequence: CDR1 DFQATT, CDR2 SNEGSKA (reference sequence). The CDR3 is 15 residues long. The CDR3 loop is CSAELAGGPFYEQYF. The CDR3 DNA is TGCAGTGCTGAGTTAGCGGGAGGACCTTTTTACGAGCAGTACTTC.

The J gene is TRBJ2-2, the V gene TRBV12-3 or TRBV12-4; 7 bases are a match to TRBD2. V was pared by 3 bases and J by 4 bases, with 11 bases of the junction left unmatched. This CDR3 comprises 17 residues. CDR3 nucleotides: TGTGCCAGCAGTTTTGTCGGCGGGAGCGTGGGCACCGGGGAGCTGTTTTTT. This sequence encodes CASSFVGGSVGTGELFF.

This clonotype was counted only a few times. The V gene is TRBV5-1, the J gene TRBJ1-1, with D uncertain. Per the germline V gene, CDR1 is SGHRS and CDR2 is YFSETQ. V was shortened by 4 bases and J by 4 bases, with 17 bases between the two germline ends. The CDR3 covers 15 residues. The CDR3 DNA is TGCGCCAGCAGCGTGAAGGCCCAGTCAGGCACTGAAGCTTTCTTT. Encoded protein: CASSVKAQSGTEAFF.

In this sample, this clonotype turned up many times. V and J are TRBV30 and TRBJ2-3, with D perhaps matching TRBD2 (6 bases). From germline, CDR1 is GTSNPN and CDR2 SVGIG (reference sequence). Between the trimmed V and J ends, which lost 1 base and 0 bases, there was a span of 14 bases. The CDR3 extends over 16 amino acids. The CDR3: CAWSGLAGSSTDTQYF. CDR3 coding DNA: TGTGCCTGGAGTGGACTTGCGGGAAGTAGCACAGATACGCAGTATTTT.

Concerning this clonotype: Just one base apart from a much larger clone, this may be a read error. The CDR3 sequence: CSARDWRRQDEQSF. The DNA of the CDR3 is TGCAGTGCTAGAGACTGGAGACGGCAAGATGAGCAGTCCTTC. This chain uses TRBV20-1 with TRBJ2-1, with D uncertain. The germline V gene has CDR1 DFQATT and CDR2 SNEGSKA (reference sequence). This CDR3 comprises 14 residues.

This clonotype was seen ten or more times. The genes are TRBV3-1 and TRBJ2-7; 9 bases agree with TRBD2. This CDR3 has 17 amino acids. Trimming cost V 0 bases and J 5 bases; bases outside gene matches: 11. Germline CDR1 reads LGHDT; CDR2 reads YNNKEL (reference sequence). CDR3 nucleotide sequence: TGTGCCAGCAGCCAAGATATTGTAGCGGGAGTGCCCAACGAGCAGTACTTC. Its protein product is CASSQDIVAGVPNEQYF.

In this sample, this clonotype turned up many times. The chain carries TRBV7-3 and TRBJ2-7, with 10 nucleotides matching TRBD2. The CDR3 has 15 amino acids. Unmatched junction bases numbered 5, after V lost 0 bases and J lost 6 bases. CDR1 is SGHTA, CDR2 FQGTGA, per germline. In DNA form, the CDR3 reads TGTGCCAGCAGCTTAACGCTAGCGGGAGCAACCGAGCAGTACTTC. Its protein product is CASSLTLAGATEQYF.

The chain links TRBV28 to TRBJ2-1, with 8 bases aligning to TRBD2. The length of the CDR3 is 13 residues. V trimming: 7 bases; J trimming: 8 bases; junction bases outside the gene matches: 7. Germline V gene sequence: CDR1 MDHEN, CDR2 SYDVKM. CDR3 sequence: CASTSTSEDEQFF. For the CDR3, the DNA is TGTGCCAGCACCTCGACTAGCGAGGATGAGCAGTTCTTC.

This clonotype occurred many times. The chain employs TRBV7-2 and TRBJ1-1; D gene uncertain. This CDR3 contains 13 residues. Trimming stripped 1 base from V and 3 bases from J, with 6 bases between. Germline CDR1 reads SGHTA; CDR2 reads FQGNSA. CDR3: CASSLGRYTEAFF. The CDR3, as DNA: TGTGCCAGCAGCTTAGGGCGATACACTGAAGCTTTCTTT.

The table lists this clonotype with many counts. This chain links TRBV7-3 with TRBJ2-1, with 9 bases that match TRBD2. The CDR3 extends over 16 amino acids. From germline, CDR1 is SGHTA and CDR2 FQGTGA. V was clipped by 0 bases and J by 8 bases; unmatched bases: 8. CDR3 DNA: TGTGCCAGCAGCTTAACTAGCGGGGGACGGATCCATGAGCAGTTCTTC. Its translation: CASSLTSGGRIHEQFF.

This chain connects TRBV19 to TRBJ2-2; TRBD2 aligns across 7 bases. The CDR3 is 15 residues long. The V gene's germline CDR1 is LNHDA and CDR2 SQIVND (reference sequence). J gave up 0 bases and V 10 bases, and 8 bases lay outside the gene matches. CDR3 loop: CATSWGTTNTGELFF. The CDR3 DNA sequence: TGTGCCACCTCTTGGGGGACTACGAACACCGGGGAGCTGTTTTTT.